The T cell receptor (beta chain) described here comes from a study of OX40 agonist ivuxolimab in advanced cancers. Study information: The patients got ivuxolimab, which is an agonistic anti-OX40 (CD134) antibody. Broader study findings: Among T cells, CD8+ cells averaged more expanded clones than CD4+ cells. At 0.1 to 3.0 mg/kg, CD4+ and CD8+ blood T cells expanded clonally by week 6.

This CDR3 has 13 residues. Per the germline V gene, CDR1 is SQVTM and CDR2 is ANQGSEA. V shed 4 bases and J shed 0 bases, with 7 bases lying between them. About this clone: Its antigen is unidentified.

Sequenced by immunoSEQ multiplex PCR; TCRdb stores in-frame clones only, minus some. The repertoire consists of roughly 56,000 clones, with approximately 86% occurring once and the leading ten covering about 0.8%. The sequence derives from an adult with an advanced solid tumor such as melanoma, head and neck, liver or kidney cancer. V gene TRBV29-1 combines with J gene TRBJ2-1, with D tentatively TRBD2 (5 bases). The starting material was CD4+ or CD8+ T cells sorted from blood, obtained in a trial of the OX40 agonist ivuxolimab. The CDR3 loop reads CSVATSSYNEQFF. The DNA for the CDR3 is TGCAGCGTTGCTACTAGCTCCTACAATGAGCAGTTCTTC.